Following are 15 T cell receptor beta chains from one sample sequenced in a study of shared clonotypes between healthy human individuals. CD8 cells regarded as naive lacked CD45RO, were positively chosen for CCR7, and omitted terminally differentiated effector memory CD45RA+ cells. Measured with immunoSEQ multiplex PCR; TCRdb has only the in-frame clones, and not every one. The data contain around 2,000,000 clones, about 95% of them singletons. Sequencing input: naive CD8+ T cells sorted from blood. The origin of the receptors is a young man in good health.

The CDR3 protein is CASSLGLAGGAETQYF. The CDR3, as DNA: TGTGCCAGCAGCTTGGGACTAGCGGGGGGAGCGGAGACCCAGTACTTC. The gene calls are TRBV5-8 and TRBJ2-5; 13 positions match TRBD2. There are 16 residues in the CDR3. The trim removed 0 bases at V and 5 bases at J, leaving 4 bases unmatched. Per the germline V gene, CDR1 is SGHTS and CDR2 is YDEGEE.

V usage is TRBV5-6 and J usage is TRBJ1-5; D is ambiguous. The CDR3 sequence is 12 residues long. Trimming removed 0 bases from V and 6 bases from J, with 4 bases in between. From germline, CDR1 is SGHDT and CDR2 YYEEEE. In nucleotides, the CDR3 is TGTGCCAGCAGCTTGGAGGGTCAGCCCCAGCATTTT. This codes for CASSLEGQPQHF.

The CDR3 DNA reads TGCGCCAGCAGCCAAGTTGTAGGCAGGGAAGATCAGTACTTC. This encodes CASSQVVGREDQYF. The chain recombines TRBV4-1 with TRBJ2-7, with D perhaps TRBD1 (5 bases). Trimming shortened V by 1 base and J by 10 bases, and 17 bases separated the two germline ends. The CDR3 covers 14 residues. Germline V lookup: CDR1 MGHRA, CDR2 YSYEKL.

The chain has TRBV15 and TRBJ2-7; D tentatively reads TRBD1 or TRBD2 (5 bases each). The CDR3 has 14 residues. The V end lost 4 bases, the J end lost 2 bases, and 12 bases lay between the germline ends. Germline assignment: CDR1 LNHNV and CDR2 YYDKDF (reference sequence). Here the CDR3 reads CATSKWDGPYEQYF. CDR3 coding DNA: TGTGCCACCAGCAAGTGGGACGGGCCCTACGAGCAGTACTTC.

The CDR3 DNA sequence: TGTGCTAGTGGTTTGGTACGGAACTACAGGGGTATCTATGGCTACACCTTC. As protein: CASGLVRNYRGIYGYTF. The chain combines TRBV12-5 with TRBJ1-2; 7 bases are shared with TRBD1. This CDR3 region has 17 residues. Germline-derived CDR1 and CDR2 are LGHNT and FRNRAP. V lost 0 bases, J lost 4 bases, and 11 bases stayed unmatched.

The chain carries TRBV28 and TRBJ2-7; TRBD2 aligns across 8 bases. V dropped 1 base and J dropped 1; count of bases not matched to a gene: 6. The V gene's germline CDR1 is MDHEN and CDR2 SYDVKM. This CDR3 region has 16 residues. DNA for the CDR3: TGTGCCAGCAGTTTATTCGGCGGGGGGCTTTCCTACGAGCAGTACTTC. It is translated as CASSLFGGGLSYEQYF.

The sample holds one count of this clone. The chain combines TRBV19 with TRBJ1-4; 7 bases map to TRBD1. CDR3 length equals 16 residues. V shed 1 base, J shed 8 bases, and the junction held 10 bases outside the gene matches. CDR1 is LNHDA and CDR2 is SQIVND in the germline V gene (reference sequence). CDR3 sequence reads: CASSIATTGAGEKLFF. The DNA for the CDR3 is TGTGCCAGTAGTATAGCTACAACAGGGGCCGGAGAAAAACTGTTTTTT.

The chain joins TRBV4-1 to TRBJ1-5; possibly TRBD1 for D (5 bases). V lost 1 base to trimming and J lost 6 bases, with 10 bases between them. Looked up from germline, CDR1 is MGHRA and CDR2 is YSYEKL. This CDR3 is 14 amino acids long. CDR3 DNA sequence: TGCGCCAGCAGCCAAGTGGAGGGGACTCAGCCCCAGCATTTT. Protein product: CASSQVEGTQPQHF.

In its sample, this clone was seen once. Different DNA sequences within this sample yield the same CDR3. The J gene is TRBJ1-3, the V gene TRBV5-6, with D unclear. Trimming removed 0 bases from V and 1 base from J, with 5 bases in between. Looked up from germline, CDR1 is SGHDT and CDR2 is YYEEEE. The CDR3 is made up of 14 amino acids. The CDR3 DNA reads TGTGCCAGCAGCTTGGGGCAGTCTGGAAACACCATATATTTT. Encoded protein: CASSLGQSGNTIYF.

The V call is TRBV2, the J call TRBJ2-2, with unresolved D. Germline CDR1 is SNHLY and CDR2 is FYNNEI. Trimming left V 8 bases short and J 7 bases short, with 8 bases between. This CDR3 spans 11 amino acids. Here the CDR3 reads CASCWVGELFF. The DNA of the CDR3 is TGTGCCAGCTGTTGGGTCGGGGAGCTGTTTTTT.

J is TRBJ1-6 and V is TRBV30; a possible D gene is TRBD1 (6 bases). The CDR3 spans 13 residues. Per the germline V gene, CDR1 is GTSNPN and CDR2 is SVGIG (reference sequence). Trimming removed 1 base at V and 9 bases at J, with 10 bases between. The DNA of the CDR3 is TGTGCCTGGAGTGATCAGGGGAGTTCACCCCTCCACTTT. This encodes CAWSDQGSSPLHF.

J is TRBJ1-1 and V is TRBV28; D unresolved. The CDR3 covers 14 residues. V was trimmed by 2 bases and J by 3 bases, leaving 10 bases between them. Germline loops: CDR1 MDHEN, CDR2 SYDVKM. The CDR3 DNA follows: TGTGCCAGCAGTTTACCCGACGGGGACACTGAAGCTTTCTTT. Amino acids: CASSLPDGDTEAFF.

V and J are TRBV18 and TRBJ1-1, with D possibly matching TRBD1 (6 bases). The CDR3 has 15 amino acids. Germline V gene lookup returns CDR1 KGHSH and CDR2 LQKENI. With 3 bases removed from V and 0 bases from J, the gap between germline ends came to 11 bases. CDR3 residues: CASSPGGQMNTEAFF. CDR3 in DNA: TGTGCCAGCTCACCGGGGGGACAAATGAACACTGAAGCTTTCTTT.

The chain has TRBV11-2 and TRBJ1-2; D uncertain. Germline V gene lookup returns CDR1 SGHAT and CDR2 FQNNGV. The CDR3 has 14 residues. Trimming stripped 5 bases from V and 5 bases from J, with 15 bases between. CDR3 in DNA: TGTGCCAGCAGCATCGACCCGGGGTATTATGGCTACACCTTC. Its translation is CASSIDPGYYGYTF.

V gene TRBV10-2 combines with J gene TRBJ1-2; D gene unclear. The CDR3 is made up of 15 amino acids. Trimming cost V 0 bases and J 7 bases, with 15 bases left between them. Germline CDR1 WSHSY, CDR2 SAAADI. The CDR3: CASSESGFGGFGYTF. The CDR3 nucleotides are TGCGCCAGCAGTGAGTCTGGTTTTGGAGGGTTTGGCTACACCTTC.